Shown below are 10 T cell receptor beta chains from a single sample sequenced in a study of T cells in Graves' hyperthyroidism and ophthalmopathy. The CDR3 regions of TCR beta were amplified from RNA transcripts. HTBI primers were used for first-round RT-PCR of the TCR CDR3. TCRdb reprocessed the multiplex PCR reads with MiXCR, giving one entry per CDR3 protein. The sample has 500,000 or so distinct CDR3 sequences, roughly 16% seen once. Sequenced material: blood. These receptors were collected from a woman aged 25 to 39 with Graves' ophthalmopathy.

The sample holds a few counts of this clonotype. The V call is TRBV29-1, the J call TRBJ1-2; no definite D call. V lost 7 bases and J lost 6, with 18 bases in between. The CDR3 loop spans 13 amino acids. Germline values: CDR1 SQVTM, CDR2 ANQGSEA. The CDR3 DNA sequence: TGCAGCGCCCGATGGTCAGCGGCCGATGGCTACACCTTC. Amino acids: CSARWSAADGYTF. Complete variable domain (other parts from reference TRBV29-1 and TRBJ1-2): SAVISQKPSRDICQRGTSLTIQCQVDSQVTMMFWYRQQPGQSLTLIATANQGSEATYESGFVIDKFPISRPNLTFSTLTVSNMSPEDSSIYLCSARWSAADGYTFGSGTRLTVV.

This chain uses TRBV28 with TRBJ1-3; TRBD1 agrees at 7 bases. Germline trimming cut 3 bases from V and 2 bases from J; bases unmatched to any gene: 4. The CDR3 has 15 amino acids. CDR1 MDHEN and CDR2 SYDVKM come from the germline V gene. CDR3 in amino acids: CASSFPGGAGNTIYF. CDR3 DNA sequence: TGTGCCAGCAGTTTCCCAGGGGGAGCTGGAAACACCATATATTTT.

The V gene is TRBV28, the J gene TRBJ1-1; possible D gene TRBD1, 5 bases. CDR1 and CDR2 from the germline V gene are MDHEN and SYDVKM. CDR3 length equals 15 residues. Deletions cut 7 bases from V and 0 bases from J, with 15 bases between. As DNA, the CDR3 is TGTGCCAGCACGGGGCTGACAGTAATGAACACTGAAGCTTTCTTT. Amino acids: CASTGLTVMNTEAFF. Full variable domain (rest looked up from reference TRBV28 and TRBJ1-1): DVKVTQSSRYLVKRTGEKVFLECVQDMDHENMFWYRQDPGLGLRLIYFSYDVKMKEKGDIPEGYSVSREKKERFSLILESASTNQTSMYLCASTGLTVMNTEAFFGQGTRLTVV.

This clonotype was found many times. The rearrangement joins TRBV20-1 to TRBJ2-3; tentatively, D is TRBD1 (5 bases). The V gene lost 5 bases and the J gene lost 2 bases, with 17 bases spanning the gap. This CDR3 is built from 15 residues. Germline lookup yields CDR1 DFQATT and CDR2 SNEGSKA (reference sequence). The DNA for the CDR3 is TGCAGTGCTTTCAGACAGTCTCGACTCACAGATACGCAGTATTTT. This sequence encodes CSAFRQSRLTDTQYF.

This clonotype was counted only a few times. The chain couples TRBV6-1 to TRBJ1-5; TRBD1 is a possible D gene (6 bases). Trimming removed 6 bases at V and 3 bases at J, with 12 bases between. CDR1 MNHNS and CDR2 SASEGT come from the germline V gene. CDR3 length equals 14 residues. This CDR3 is CASSWGANNQPQHF. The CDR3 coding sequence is TGTGCCAGCAGCTGGGGGGCTAACAATCAGCCCCAGCATTTT.

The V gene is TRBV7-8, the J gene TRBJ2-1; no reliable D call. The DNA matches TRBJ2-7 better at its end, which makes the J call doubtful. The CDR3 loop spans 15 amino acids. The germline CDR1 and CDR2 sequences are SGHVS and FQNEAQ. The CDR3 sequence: CASSLGPSSYNEQYF. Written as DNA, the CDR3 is TGTGCCAGCAGCTTAGGCCCAAGCTCCTACAATGAGCAGTACTTC.

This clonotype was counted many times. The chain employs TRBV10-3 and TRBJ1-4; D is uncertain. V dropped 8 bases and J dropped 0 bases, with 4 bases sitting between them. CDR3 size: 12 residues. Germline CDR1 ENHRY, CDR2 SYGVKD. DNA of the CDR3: TGTGCCATCGGAGCAACTAATGAAAAACTGTTTTTT. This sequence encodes CAIGATNEKLFF.

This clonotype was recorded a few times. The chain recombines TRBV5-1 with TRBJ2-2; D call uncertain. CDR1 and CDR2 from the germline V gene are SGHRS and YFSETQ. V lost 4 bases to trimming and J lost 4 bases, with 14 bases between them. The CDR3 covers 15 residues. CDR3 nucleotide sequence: TGCGCCAGCAGCCGAAACACCGGACGCACCGGGGAGCTGTTTTTT. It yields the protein CASSRNTGRTGELFF.

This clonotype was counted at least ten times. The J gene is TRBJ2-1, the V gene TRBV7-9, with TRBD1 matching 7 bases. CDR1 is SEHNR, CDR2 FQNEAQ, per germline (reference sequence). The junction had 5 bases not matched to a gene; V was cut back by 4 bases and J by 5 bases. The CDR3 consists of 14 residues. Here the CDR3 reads CASSSGTADNEQFF. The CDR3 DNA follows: TGTGCCAGCAGCTCAGGGACAGCCGACAATGAGCAGTTCTTC.

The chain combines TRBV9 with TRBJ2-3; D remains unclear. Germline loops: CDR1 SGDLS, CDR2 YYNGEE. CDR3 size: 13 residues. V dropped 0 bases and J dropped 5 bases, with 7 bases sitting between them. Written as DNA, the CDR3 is TGTGCCAGCAGCGTAGGAAGGGTAGATACGCAGTATTTT. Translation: CASSVGRVDTQYF.